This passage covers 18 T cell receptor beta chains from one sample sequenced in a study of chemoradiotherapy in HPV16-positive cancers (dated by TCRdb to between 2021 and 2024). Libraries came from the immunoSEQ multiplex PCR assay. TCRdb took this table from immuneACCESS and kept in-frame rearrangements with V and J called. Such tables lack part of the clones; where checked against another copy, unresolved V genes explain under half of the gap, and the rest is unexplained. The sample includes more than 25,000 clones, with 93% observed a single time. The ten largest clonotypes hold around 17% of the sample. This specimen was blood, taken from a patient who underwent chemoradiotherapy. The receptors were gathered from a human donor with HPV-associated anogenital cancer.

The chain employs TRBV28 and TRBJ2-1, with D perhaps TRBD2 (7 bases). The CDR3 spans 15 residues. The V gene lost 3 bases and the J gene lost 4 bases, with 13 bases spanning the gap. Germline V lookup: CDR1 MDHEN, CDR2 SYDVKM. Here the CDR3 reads CASSFGGQTYNEQFF. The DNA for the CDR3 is TGTGCCAGCAGTTTCGGGGGGCAAACATACAATGAGCAGTTCTTC.

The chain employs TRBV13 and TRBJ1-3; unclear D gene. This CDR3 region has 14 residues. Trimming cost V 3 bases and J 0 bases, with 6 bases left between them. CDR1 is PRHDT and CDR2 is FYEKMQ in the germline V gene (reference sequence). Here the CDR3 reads CASSFRSSGNTIYF. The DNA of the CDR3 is TGTGCCAGCAGCTTTAGGAGCTCTGGAAACACCATATATTTT.

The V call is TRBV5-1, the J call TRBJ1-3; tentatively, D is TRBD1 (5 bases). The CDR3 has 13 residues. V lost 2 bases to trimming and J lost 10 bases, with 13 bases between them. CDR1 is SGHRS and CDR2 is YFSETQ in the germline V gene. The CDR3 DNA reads TGCGCCAGCAGCTTTGGCGACAGTTCAACCATATATTTT. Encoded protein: CASSFGDSSTIYF.

The CDR3, as DNA: TGTGCCAGCAGTGAGGGGCTACCAGATACGCAGTATTTT. This sequence encodes CASSEGLPDTQYF. The chain links TRBV2 to TRBJ2-3; the D gene is possibly TRBD1 (5 bases). Between the trimmed V and J ends, which lost 3 bases and 4 bases, there was a span of 8 bases. Germline lookup yields CDR1 SNHLY and CDR2 FYNNEI. The CDR3 is made up of 13 amino acids.

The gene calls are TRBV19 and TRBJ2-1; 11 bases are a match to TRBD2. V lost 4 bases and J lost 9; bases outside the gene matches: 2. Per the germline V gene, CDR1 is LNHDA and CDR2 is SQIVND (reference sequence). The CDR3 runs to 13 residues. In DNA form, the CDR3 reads TGTGCCAGTAGTACGACTAGCGGGGTTGAGCAGTTCTTC. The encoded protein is CASSTTSGVEQFF.

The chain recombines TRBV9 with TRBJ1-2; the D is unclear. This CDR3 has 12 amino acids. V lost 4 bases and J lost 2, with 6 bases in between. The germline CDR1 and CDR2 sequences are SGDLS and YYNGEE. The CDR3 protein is CASSPGNYGYTF. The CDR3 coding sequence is TGTGCCAGCAGCCCCGGGAACTATGGCTACACCTTC.

Here the CDR3 DNA reads TGTGCCATCAGTGAGTCGATTGCGGCCGGACCGAAGAACACTGAAGCTTTCTTT. Its translation is CAISESIAAGPKNTEAFF. The J gene is TRBJ1-1, the V gene TRBV10-3; D remains unclear. Trimming took off 0 bases at V and 1 base at J, with 18 bases between the two ends. The germline V gene has CDR1 ENHRY and CDR2 SYGVKD. The CDR3 runs 18 residues.

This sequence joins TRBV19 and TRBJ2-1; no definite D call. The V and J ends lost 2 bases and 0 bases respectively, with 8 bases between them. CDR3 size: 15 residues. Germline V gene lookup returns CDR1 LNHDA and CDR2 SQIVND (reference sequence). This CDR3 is CASSIYGDSYNEQFF. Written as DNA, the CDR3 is TGTGCCAGTAGTATATACGGCGACTCCTACAATGAGCAGTTCTTC.

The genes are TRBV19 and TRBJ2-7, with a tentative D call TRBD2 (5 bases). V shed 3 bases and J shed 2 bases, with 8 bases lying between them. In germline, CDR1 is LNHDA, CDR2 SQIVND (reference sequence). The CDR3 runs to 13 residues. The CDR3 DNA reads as TGTGCCAGTAGTATTGACTACGCCTACGAGCAGTACTTC. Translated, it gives CASSIDYAYEQYF.

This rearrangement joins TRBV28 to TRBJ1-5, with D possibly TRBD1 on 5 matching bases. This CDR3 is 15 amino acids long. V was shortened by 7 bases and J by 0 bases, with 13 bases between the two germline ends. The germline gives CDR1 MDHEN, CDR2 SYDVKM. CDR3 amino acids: CASTWGIYSNQPQHF. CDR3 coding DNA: TGTGCCAGCACCTGGGGGATTTATAGCAATCAGCCCCAGCATTTT.

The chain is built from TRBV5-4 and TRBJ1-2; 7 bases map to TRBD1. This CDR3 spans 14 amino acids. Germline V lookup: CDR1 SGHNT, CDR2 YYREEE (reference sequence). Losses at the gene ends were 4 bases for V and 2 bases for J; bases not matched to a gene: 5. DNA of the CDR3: TGTGCCAGCAGCGGAAGACAGGGAAACTATGGCTACACCTTC. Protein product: CASSGRQGNYGYTF.

CDR3 region: CASSPTLAGANVLTF. The CDR3 DNA follows: TGTGCCAGCTCACCAACGCTTGCCGGGGCCAACGTCCTGACTTTC. The genes are TRBV18 and TRBJ2-6; D ambiguous. V lost 2 bases and J lost 4, with 9 bases in between. Germline-derived CDR1 and CDR2 are KGHSH and LQKENI. CDR3 length: 15 amino acids. The complete variable domain, with remaining parts taken from reference TRBV18 and TRBJ2-6, reads NAGVMQNPRHLVRRRGQEARLRCSPMKGHSHVYWYRQLPEEGLKFMVYLQKENIIDESGMPKERFSAEFPKEGPSILRIQQVVRGDSAAYFCASSPTLAGANVLTFGAGSRLTVL.

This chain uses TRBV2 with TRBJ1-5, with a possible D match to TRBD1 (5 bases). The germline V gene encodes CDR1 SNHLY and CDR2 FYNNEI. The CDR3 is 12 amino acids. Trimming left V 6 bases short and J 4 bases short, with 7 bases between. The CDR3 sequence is CASRPGNQPQHF. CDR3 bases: TGTGCCAGCAGGCCAGGGAATCAGCCCCAGCATTTT. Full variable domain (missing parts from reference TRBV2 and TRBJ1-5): EPEVTQTPSHQVTQMGQEVILRCVPISNHLYFYWYRQILGQKVEFLVSFYNNEISEKSEIFDDQFSVERPDGSNFTLKIRSTKLEDSAMYFCASRPGNQPQHFGDGTRLSIL.

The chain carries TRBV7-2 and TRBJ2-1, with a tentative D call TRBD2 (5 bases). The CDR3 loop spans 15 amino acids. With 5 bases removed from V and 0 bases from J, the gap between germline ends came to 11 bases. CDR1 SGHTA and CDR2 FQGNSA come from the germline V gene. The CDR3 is CASSRTQGSYNEQFF. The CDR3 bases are TGTGCCAGCAGCCGGACTCAAGGCTCCTACAATGAGCAGTTCTTC.

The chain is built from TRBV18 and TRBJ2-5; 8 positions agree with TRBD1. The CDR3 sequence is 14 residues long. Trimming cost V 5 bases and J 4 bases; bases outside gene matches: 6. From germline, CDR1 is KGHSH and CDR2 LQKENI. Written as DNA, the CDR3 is TGTGCCAGCTCAGAGTTGACAGGGGTAGAGACCCAGTACTTC. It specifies CASSELTGVETQYF.

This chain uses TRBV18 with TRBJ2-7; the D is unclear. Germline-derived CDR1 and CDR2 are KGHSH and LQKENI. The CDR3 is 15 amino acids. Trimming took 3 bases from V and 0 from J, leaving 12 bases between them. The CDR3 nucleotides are TGTGCCAGCTCACCCCGTCACGGCAGCTCCTACGAGCAGTACTTC. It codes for CASSPRHGSSYEQYF. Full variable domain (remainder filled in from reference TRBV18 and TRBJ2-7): NAGVMQNPRHLVRRRGQEARLRCSPMKGHSHVYWYRQLPEEGLKFMVYLQKENIIDESGMPKERFSAEFPKEGPSILRIQQVVRGDSAAYFCASSPRHGSSYEQYFGPGTRLTVT.

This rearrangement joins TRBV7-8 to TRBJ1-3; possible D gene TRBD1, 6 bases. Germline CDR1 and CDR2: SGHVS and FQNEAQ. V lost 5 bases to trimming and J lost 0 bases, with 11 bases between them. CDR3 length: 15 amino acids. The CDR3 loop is CASSSLGGSGNTIYF. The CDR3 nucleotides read TGTGCCAGCAGCAGCTTAGGGGGCTCTGGAAACACCATATATTTT.

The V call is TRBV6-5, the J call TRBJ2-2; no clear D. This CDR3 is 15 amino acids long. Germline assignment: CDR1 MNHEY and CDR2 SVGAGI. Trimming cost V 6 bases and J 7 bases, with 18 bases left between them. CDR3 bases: TGTGCCAGCAGGGTAGACCGAGCTGCTGGCGGGGAGCTGTTTTTT. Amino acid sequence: CASRVDRAAGGELFF.